The rows below give T cell receptor beta chains drawn from one sample of a study of Ad26.COV2.S vaccination and SARS-CoV-2 variants. Repertoires were generated with immunoSEQ multiplex PCR, while TCRdb's copy carries only in-frame clones and drops some. The sample has 300,000 to 500,000 clones; 70% to 90% are singletons. Sequencing was performed on peripheral blood, taken in a trial of Ad26.COV2.S vaccine versus placebo. These receptors originate from a person between 18 and 65 years old who received the Ad26.COV2.S COVID-19 vaccine or a placebo. CDR3s include the opening cysteine and the closing phenylalanine or tryptophan.

j_gene,len,v_gene,CDR3aa
TRBJ2-7,16,TRBV4-1,CASSQGMGGGLYEQYF
TRBJ1-4,15,TRBV7-6,CASSPFDRESEKLFF
TRBJ1-4,14,TRBV7-9,CASSSRQGDEKLFF
TRBJ1-6,18,TRBV27,CASSFSPTSTSYNSPLHF
TRBJ1-1,17,TRBV5-6,CASSLAGTGGMNTEAFF
TRBJ2-5,18,TRBV7-9,CASSLWRGQGVWEETQYF
TRBJ2-7,13,TRBV7-7,CASSQDRGGRQYF
TRBJ2-3,15,TRBV19,CASTASVLGTDTQYF
TRBJ2-7,15,TRBV5-6,CASSKLWSGGGEQYF
TRBJ2-7,12,TRBV10-3,CAISNQTYEQYF
TRBJ1-1,13,TRBV19,CASIGGYSTEAFF
TRBJ2-7,15,TRBV7-8,CASSLEPDSPYEQYF
TRBJ2-7,15,TRBV27,CASSLSDSFSYEQYF
TRBJ1-1,13,TRBV27,CASSLGTGTEAFF
TRBJ2-7,15,TRBV6-5,CASSYSSAGFHEQYF
TRBJ2-3,17,TRBV25-1,CASSEWVAGGPTDTQYF
TRBJ2-7,14,TRBV5-1,CASSLATTTGEQYF
TRBJ1-6,13,TRBV5-5,CASSLAGNSPLHF
TRBJ2-7,16,TRBV4-1,CASSQVLWDSLYEQYF
TRBJ2-1,15,TRBV2,CASSAAGGSYNEQFF
TRBJ1-2,16,TRBV27,CASSLSYRAINYGYTF
TRBJ1-3,15,TRBV25-1,CASGKPTGSGNTIYF
TRBJ2-3,14,TRBV7-6,CASSEDSNTDTQYF
TRBJ1-1,15,TRBV5-1,CASSLVGTGGELAFF
TRBJ2-1,17,TRBV5-5,CASSLFRLLGTNNEQFF
TRBJ1-3,13,TRBV2,CASSPEGSNTIYF
TRBJ2-3,14,TRBV6-1,CASSEQANPDTQYF
TRBJ2-1,16,TRBV7-2,CASSWGGSGTYNEQFF
TRBJ2-5,14,TRBV7-9,CASSLLQTKETQYF